The 31 T cell receptor beta chains below come from one sample, sequenced in a study of post-analysis software for immune sequencing data. Study-wide points: Patients showed TRBV5-6, TRBV5-1 and TRBV20-1 among five TRBV segments more frequent than in controls.

Incorporated into the TCR beta cDNA libraries were unique molecular identifiers, which served to reduce PCR and sequencing biases. TCRdb analysed the PCR reads with MiXCR anew, one entry per CDR3 protein. The sample holds roughly 540,000 distinct CDR3 sequences, under 40% seen once. The antigens of these receptors remain unknown. Sequenced input: blood. These TCRs come from a girl aged 2-17 years with multiple sclerosis.

The chain links TRBV12-3 or TRBV12-4 to TRBJ1-4; possibly TRBD1 for D (5 bases). V shed 6 bases and J shed 4 bases, with 15 bases lying between them. The CDR3 contains 15 residues. In DNA, the CDR3 is TGTGCCAGCAGCCCCCCTGGAGGGGATAATGAAAAACTGTTTTTT. This translates into CASSPPGGDNEKLFF.

On this clonotype: At one boundary the junction diverges from the germline segment, which might be a read error. In nucleotides, the CDR3 is TGTGCCAGCAGTCGTTTTAGGGACAGGGGACCCTATAATGAGCAGTTCTTC. Its translation is CASSRFRDRGPYNEQFF. V and J are TRBV27 and TRBJ2-1; 10 nucleotides agree with TRBD1. CDR3 length: 17 residues. The germline gives CDR1 MNHEY, CDR2 SMNVEV (reference sequence).

The table lists this clonotype with many counts. The V call is TRBV29-1, the J call TRBJ2-3; no clear D gene. V was pared by 4 bases and J by 5 bases, with 13 bases between. The CDR3 extends over 13 amino acids. The germline V gene encodes CDR1 SQVTM and CDR2 ANQGSEA. The CDR3 DNA follows: TGCAGCGTTGGGGGAATAGTTCGAGATACGCAGTATTTT. It encodes CSVGGIVRDTQYF.

This chain links TRBV18 with TRBJ2-2, with TRBD1 as a possible D gene (5 bases). Trimming shortened V by 6 bases and J by 6 bases, and 11 bases separated the two germline ends. The germline V gene encodes CDR1 KGHSH and CDR2 LQKENI. The CDR3 is 13 residues long. Here the CDR3 DNA reads TGTGCCAGCTCGTCAGGGTCCTCCGGGGAGCTGTTTTTT. It yields the protein CASSSGSSGELFF.

The chain is built from TRBV5-1 and TRBJ1-6; TRBD1 matches at 7 bases. J gave up 7 bases and V 2 bases, and 6 bases lay outside the gene matches. This CDR3 is 15 amino acids long. Looked up from germline, CDR1 is SGHRS and CDR2 is YFSETQ. The CDR3 nucleotides are TGCGCCAGCAGCTTAACCGGGACAGCCAATTCACCCCTCCACTTT. Residues: CASSLTGTANSPLHF.

The gene calls are TRBV6-5 and TRBJ1-1; TRBD1 might be the D (6 bases). V lost 6 bases and J lost 6, with 17 bases in between. Per the germline V gene, CDR1 is MNHEY and CDR2 is SVGAGI. This CDR3 is built from 14 residues. In nucleotides, the CDR3 is TGTGCCAGCAGGGGACATGGAGCTTTGGCTGAAGCTTTCTTT. It encodes CASRGHGALAEAFF.

This clonotype was seen only a few times. The V gene is TRBV5-1, the J gene TRBJ2-3; 8 nucleotides line up with TRBD1. The CDR3 is 15 residues long. Trimming took 6 bases from V and 1 from J; bases not matched to a gene: 7. From germline, CDR1 is SGHRS and CDR2 YFSETQ. Here the CDR3 DNA reads TGCGCCAGCACGATTTCGACAGGGGGCACAGATACGCAGTATTTT. It yields the protein CASTISTGGTDTQYF.

This clonotype came up a few times. This chain links TRBV7-3 with TRBJ2-3; 10 positions match TRBD2. The V gene's germline CDR1 is SGHTA and CDR2 FQGTGA. V dropped 5 bases and J dropped 5; count of bases not matched to a gene: 4. The length of the CDR3 is 14 residues. For the CDR3, the DNA is TGTGCCAGCAGCGCAGGGACTAGCGTAGATACGCAGTATTTT. Its translation: CASSAGTSVDTQYF.

This clonotype was seen only a few times. The chain links TRBV11-1 to TRBJ2-3; 7 bases align to TRBD1. Germline CDR1 SGHAT, CDR2 FQDESV (reference sequence). Trimming took 5 bases from V and 3 from J; bases not matched to a gene: 8. CDR3 length equals 15 residues. The chain's CDR3 is CASSPRGQETDTQYF. The CDR3, as DNA: TGTGCCAGCAGCCCAAGGGGGCAGGAGACAGATACGCAGTATTTT.

J is TRBJ2-7 and V is TRBV3-1, with TRBD1 matching over 9 bases. From germline, CDR1 is LGHDT and CDR2 YNNKEL (reference sequence). Trimming at V came to 3 bases and at J to 7 bases, leaving 13 bases not matched to a gene. The CDR3 is made up of 16 amino acids. The CDR3 sequence is CASSQGDREWVGEQYF. The CDR3 DNA reads TGTGCCAGCAGCCAGGGGGACAGGGAATGGGTCGGTGAGCAGTACTTC.

The V and J genes are TRBV7-7 and TRBJ2-1; 13 bases match TRBD2. CDR3 length equals 15 residues. Looked up from germline, CDR1 is SSHAT and CDR2 is FNYEAQ (reference sequence). With V trimmed by 5 bases and J by 10 bases, 8 bases remained unmatched. The CDR3: CASSPQTSGRREQFF. DNA of the CDR3: TGTGCCAGCAGCCCCCAGACTAGCGGGAGGAGGGAGCAGTTCTTC.

This chain uses TRBV4-1 with TRBJ1-2, with 7 bases that match TRBD1. CDR1 is MGHRA and CDR2 is YSYEKL in the germline V gene. After removal of 1 base from V and 3 bases from J, the junction contained 8 bases not matched to a gene. CDR3 length: 16 amino acids. The CDR3 region is CASSQVRTGPDYGYTF. The CDR3 DNA reads as TGCGCCAGCAGCCAAGTCCGGACAGGCCCGGACTATGGCTACACCTTC.

V usage is TRBV15 and J usage is TRBJ1-4; TRBD1 matches at 8 bases. This CDR3 is built from 16 residues. The J segment lost 7 bases and the V segment lost 3 bases, leaving 10 bases of the junction unmatched. The germline V gene encodes CDR1 LNHNV and CDR2 YYDKDF (reference sequence). The CDR3 bases are TGTGCCACCAGCAGTTATAGGACAGGGTGGACTGAAAAACTGTTTTTT. As protein: CATSSYRTGWTEKLFF.

V and J are TRBV20-1 and TRBJ1-2; no firm D call. The germline CDR1 and CDR2 sequences are DFQATT and SNEGSKA (reference sequence). V was pared by 0 bases and J by 4 bases, with 15 bases between. The CDR3 consists of 15 residues. The CDR3 DNA sequence: TGCAGTGCTAGAGATCCGGGCCGGAGCCCCTATGGCTACACCTTC. This codes for CSARDPGRSPYGYTF.

This clonotype was recorded a few times. This rearrangement joins TRBV5-6 to TRBJ2-1; 11 bases are a match to TRBD1. CDR1 and CDR2 from the germline V gene are SGHDT and YYEEEE. The V and J ends lost 3 bases and 9 bases, in that order; junction bases with no gene match: 11. The CDR3 is 16 amino acids. The CDR3 DNA is TGTGCCAGCAGCTCCCCGGGGACAGGGGGTATTGGTGAGCAGTTCTTC. It encodes CASSSPGTGGIGEQFF.

The rearrangement joins TRBV3-1 to TRBJ2-1, with TRBD2 matching 14 bases. Per the germline V gene, CDR1 is LGHDT and CDR2 is YNNKEL (reference sequence). The V and J ends lost 1 base and 10 bases, in that order; junction bases with no gene match: 15. The CDR3 extends over 19 amino acids. In DNA, the CDR3 is TGTGCCAGCAGCCAAGGCATGACTAGCGGGGGGGCCAGTCCGAGCGAGCAGTTCTTC. Protein sequence: CASSQGMTSGGASPSEQFF.

The gene calls are TRBV6-5 and TRBJ2-3; D possibly uses TRBD1 or TRBD2 (5 bases each). The CDR3 length is 11 residues. Per germline, CDR1 MNHEY and CDR2 SVGAGI. Trimming took off 10 bases at V and 9 bases at J, with 14 bases between the two ends. The CDR3 spells CATRAGDTQYF. In DNA form, the CDR3 reads TGTGCCACCAGGGCGGGTGACACGCAGTATTTT.

This clonotype came up a few times. The rearrangement joins TRBV7-3 to TRBJ2-2; no definite D call. This CDR3 spans 13 amino acids. CDR1 is SGHTA and CDR2 is FQGTGA in the germline V gene. V lost 3 bases, J lost 7 bases, and 9 bases lay in between. CDR3 DNA sequence: TGTGCCAGCAGCTTCCGGGCAAACGGGGAGCTGTTTTTT. Translation gives CASSFRANGELFF. The full variable domain, its missing parts supplied by reference TRBV7-3 and TRBJ2-2, is GAGVSQTPSNKVTEKGKYVELRCDPISGHTALYWYRQSLGQGPEFLIYFQGTGAADDSGLPNDRFFAVRPEGSVSTLKIQRTERGDSAVYLCASSFRANGELFFGEGSRLTVL.

This clonotype has a handful of counts. The chain couples TRBV27 to TRBJ2-1; no clear D. The CDR3 sequence is 15 residues long. Per the germline V gene, CDR1 is MNHEY and CDR2 is SMNVEV (reference sequence). Trimming left V 7 bases short and J 5 bases short, with 18 bases between. The CDR3 here is CASTRPGYGNNEQFF. The CDR3 nucleotides are TGTGCCAGCACCCGTCCCGGGTATGGGAACAATGAGCAGTTCTTC.

This chain connects TRBV6-6 to TRBJ2-2; a weak D match, TRBD2 (5 bases). The CDR3 spans 15 residues. CDR1 is MNHNY and CDR2 is SVGAGI in the germline V gene (reference sequence). Between the trimmed V and J ends, which lost 2 bases and 5 bases, there was a span of 12 bases. The CDR3 sequence: CASSYPVRGTGELFF. CDR3 nucleotides: TGTGCCAGCAGTTACCCAGTTAGAGGGACCGGGGAGCTGTTTTTT.

The sample holds a few counts of this clonotype. The V gene is TRBV4-1, the J gene TRBJ1-4, with no clear D. This CDR3 spans 17 amino acids. The germline CDR1 and CDR2 sequences are MGHRA and YSYEKL. V was trimmed by 4 bases and J by 4 bases, leaving 19 bases between them. The CDR3 protein is CASSPSKGQPDNEKLFF. CDR3 nucleotides: TGCGCCAGCAGCCCCTCGAAAGGGCAGCCCGATAATGAAAAACTGTTTTTT.

This chain joins TRBV7-3 and TRBJ1-1; TRBD1 matches 10 bases. The CDR3 spans 15 residues. V was clipped by 5 bases and J by 4 bases; unmatched bases: 7. Per germline, CDR1 SGHTA and CDR2 FQGTGA. The CDR3 DNA reads TGTGCCAGCAGCCCCCAGACAGGGGGCCCCACTGAAGCTTTCTTT. It codes for CASSPQTGGPTEAFF.

This clonotype was seen once. It may be a read error: a sequence one base away is much more abundant. The chain combines TRBV20-1 with TRBJ1-2; TRBD1 might be the D (6 bases). Trimming shortened V by 0 bases and J by 1 base, and 12 bases separated the two germline ends. Germline V gene lookup returns CDR1 DFQATT and CDR2 SNEGSKA (reference sequence). The CDR3 is 15 residues long. CDR3 sequence: CSARDWGHLNYGYTF. The CDR3 DNA reads TGCAGTGCTAGAGATTGGGGACATCTTAACTATGGCTACACCTTC.

This clonotype has only a few counts. The chain is built from TRBV5-1 and TRBJ2-1; 7 bases align to TRBD1. CDR1 is SGHRS and CDR2 is YFSETQ in the germline V gene. The V segment lost 4 bases and the J segment 9 bases; nucleotides outside the gene matches: 4. The CDR3 runs to 12 residues. The CDR3 here is CASSPNRGEQFF. The CDR3 nucleotides are TGCGCCAGCAGCCCAAACAGGGGTGAGCAGTTCTTC.

The CDR3 spells CASSTGTGFSPLHF. The CDR3 bases are TGTGCCAGCTCAACCGGGACAGGGTTTTCACCCCTCCACTTT. V is TRBV14 and J is TRBJ1-6; 9 nucleotides align to TRBD1. Germline V gene data show CDR1 as SGHDN and CDR2 as FVKESK. Germline trimming cut 8 bases from V and 9 bases from J; bases unmatched to any gene: 8. CDR3 size: 14 residues. Using reference TRBV14 and TRBJ1-6 for the parts outside the CDR3, the full variable domain is EAGVTQFPSHSVIEKGQTVTLRCDPISGHDNLYWYRRVMGKEIKFLLHFVKESKQDESGMPNNRFLAERTGGTYSTLKVQPAELEDSGVYFCASSTGTGFSPLHFGNGTRLTVT.

Note on this clonotype: At one of its ends the junction is not consistent with the germline gene, which may arise from a read error. The rearrangement joins TRBV6-1 to TRBJ1-1; 7 positions match TRBD1. Germline CDR1 reads MNHNS; CDR2 reads SASEGT. The CDR3 has 16 residues. CDR3 region: CASSDLYRTGNTGAFF. The CDR3 nucleotides are TGTGCCAGCAGTGACTTATATCGGACAGGCAACACTGGAGCTTTCTTT.

This clonotype has a handful of counts. The chain carries TRBV7-2 and TRBJ2-5, with D uncertain. The CDR3 runs 13 residues. Germline CDR1 and CDR2: SGHTA and FQGNSA. The germline V and J ends were trimmed by 5 bases and 1 base, with 8 bases remaining between them. For the CDR3, the DNA is TGTGCCAGCAGCCTTAGGGCCCAAGAGACCCAGTACTTC. The encoded protein is CASSLRAQETQYF.

This clonotype was found a few times. V usage is TRBV28 and J usage is TRBJ2-7, with 8 bases that match TRBD1. Germline CDR1 MDHEN, CDR2 SYDVKM. V lost 5 bases to trimming and J lost 2 bases; unmatched junction nucleotides: 5. The CDR3 is 14 amino acids. DNA for the CDR3: TGTGCCAGCAGTAATTGGACAGGGACCTACGAGCAGTACTTC. Its protein is CASSNWTGTYEQYF.

The chain employs TRBV10-3 and TRBJ1-1; 7 bases are shared with TRBD1. Germline V lookup: CDR1 ENHRY, CDR2 SYGVKD. J lost 1 base, V lost 4 bases, and 6 bases had no gene match. The CDR3 runs to 15 residues. The CDR3: CAISATGATNTEAFF. The CDR3 DNA reads TGTGCCATCAGTGCTACAGGGGCCACGAACACTGAAGCTTTCTTT.

A few counts support this clonotype. The rearrangement links TRBV27 to TRBJ2-3; TRBD2 matches at 13 bases. CDR1 and CDR2 (germline): MNHEY, SMNVEV (reference sequence). V was pared by 4 bases and J by 3 bases, with 4 bases of the junction left unmatched. The CDR3 spans 16 residues. CDR3 protein: CASSWTSGGMTDTQYF. As DNA, the CDR3 is TGTGCCAGCAGTTGGACTAGCGGGGGAATGACAGATACGCAGTATTTT.

This clonotype was observed once. The chain combines TRBV12-3 or TRBV12-4 with TRBJ2-5; 8 bases line up with TRBD2. The CDR3 covers 17 residues. V lost 1 base to trimming and J lost 1 base; unmatched junction nucleotides: 8. In DNA, the CDR3 is TGTGCCAGCAGTTTAGTTTCCGCGGGGGGACTCCAAGAGACCCAGTACTTC. Protein sequence: CASSLVSAGGLQETQYF.